Reported below is one T cell receptor (beta chain). This clonotype has only a few counts. Its antigen specificity is not known. Nothing much larger sits one base from this clone, and base qualities are not available. These data are taken from a study of T cell repertoires in cytomegalovirus infection (dated by TCRdb to the late 2010s). A note on the overall study: Because public TCR beta signatures pointed to carriage of CMV infection together with the matching HLA type, the HLA type of each donor mattered for the analysis. Study-wide findings and limitations: Carriers of CMV infection plus the relevant HLA type were discriminated by the cumulative frequency of public TCR beta family members in the study cohort and in an independent approximately 340-donor cohort. In the ex vivo response, HLA-C-restricted CMV-specific TCR beta clonotypes were dominant, and in two of eight donors the single most frequent clonotype came from this HLA-C-restricted group.

Data came from an Illumina HiSeq 1500. TCRdb reran the public reads through fastp at Q25 and MiXCR, keeping productive beta chains. Merged by CDR3 protein, the rows form single entries marked with the most common genes and DNA. Present in this sample are around 450,000 distinct CDR3 sequences, roughly 31% of which were seen just once. The biggest ten clones account for approximately 14% of the sample. Germline trimming amounts to 2 bases on V and 0 bases on J, with 7 as the count of junction bases outside the gene matches. There are 17 amino acids in the CDR3, from cysteine to phenylalanine inclusive. The DNA shown is the 51-base CDR3, in frame from base 1. CDR1 and CDR2, per the germline V gene, are ENHRY and SYGVKD.

Sample: PBMCs. This receptor was identified in a human donor in good health (CMV status not recorded). Some clones in this sample may be carry-over from other donors' samples. The sequence joins TRBV10-3 to TRBJ2-1, and TRBD2 matches 7 of the central bases. The CDR3 here reads CAISEAVGGNSYNEQFF. The DNA is as follows: TGTGCCATCAGTGAGGCCGTGGGGGGGAACTCCTACAATGAGCAGTTCTTC.